This TCR beta chain derives from a study of cytomegalovirus exposure and HLA in healthy donors. Note on this clone: As yet, its antigen is unknown.

CDR1 is SGDLS, CDR2 YYNGEE, per germline. This CDR3 contains 14 residues. V lost 4 bases and J lost 7; bases outside the gene matches: 9. Study observations and caveats: When analyzed later, a missense DCLRE1C variant was found to be linked to TCR beta V- and J-gene trimming. Segments of the TCR beta V type were, in most cases, productive about 87% or about 30% of the time in an earlier analysis. Specific recognition of CMV antigens was confirmed in vitro for a few chains (all CMV-associated).

The PCR was carried out with 60 Vbeta primers and 13 Jbeta primers. Method: immunoSEQ multiplex PCR; TCRdb's copy keeps in-frame clones and lacks some. The data hold approximately 250,000 clones, with roughly 78% observed a single time. This TCR was sampled from a boy between 10 and 17 years old in good health and CMV-seronegative. This chain connects TRBV9 to TRBJ2-7, with 9 positions matching TRBD1. The sequencing sample was made of PBMCs. DNA of the CDR3: TGTGCCAGCAGCATGGGGGGACAGGGCGTGGAGCAGTACTTC. It codes for CASSMGGQGVEQYF.